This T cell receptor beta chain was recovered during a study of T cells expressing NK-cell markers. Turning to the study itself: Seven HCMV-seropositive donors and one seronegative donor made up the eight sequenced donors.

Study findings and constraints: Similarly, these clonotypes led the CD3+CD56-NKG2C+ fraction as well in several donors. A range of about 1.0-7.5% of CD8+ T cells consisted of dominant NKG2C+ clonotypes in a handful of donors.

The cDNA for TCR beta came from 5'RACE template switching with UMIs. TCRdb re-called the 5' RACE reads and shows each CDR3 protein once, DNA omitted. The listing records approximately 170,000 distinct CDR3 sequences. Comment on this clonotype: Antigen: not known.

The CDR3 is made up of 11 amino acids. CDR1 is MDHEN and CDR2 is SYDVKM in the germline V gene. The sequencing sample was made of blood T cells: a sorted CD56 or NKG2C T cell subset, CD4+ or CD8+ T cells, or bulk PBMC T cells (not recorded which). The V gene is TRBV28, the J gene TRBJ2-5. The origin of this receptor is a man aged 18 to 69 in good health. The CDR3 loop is CASSPKVDQYF.